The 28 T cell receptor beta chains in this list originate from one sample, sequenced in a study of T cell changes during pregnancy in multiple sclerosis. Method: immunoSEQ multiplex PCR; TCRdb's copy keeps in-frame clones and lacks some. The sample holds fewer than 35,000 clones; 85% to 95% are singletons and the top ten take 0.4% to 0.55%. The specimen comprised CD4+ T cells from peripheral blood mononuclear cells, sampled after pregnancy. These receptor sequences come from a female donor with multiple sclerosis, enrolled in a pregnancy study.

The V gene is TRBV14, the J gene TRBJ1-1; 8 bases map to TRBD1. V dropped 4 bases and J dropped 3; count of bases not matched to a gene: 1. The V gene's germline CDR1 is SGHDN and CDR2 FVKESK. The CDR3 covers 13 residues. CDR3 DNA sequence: TGTGCCAGCAGCCTACAGGGGGACACTGAAGCTTTCTTT. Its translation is CASSLQGDTEAFF.

The CDR3 is CASSLAPFYEQYF. CDR3 DNA: TGCGCCAGCAGCTTGGCCCCCTTCTACGAGCAGTACTTC. V and J are TRBV5-1 and TRBJ2-7; D is unclear. V was trimmed by 0 bases and J by 3 bases, leaving 7 bases between them. The germline gives CDR1 SGHRS, CDR2 YFSETQ. The CDR3 is 13 residues long. Full variable domain (remainder filled in from reference TRBV5-1 and TRBJ2-7): KAGVTQTPRYLIKTRGQQVTLSCSPISGHRSVSWYQQTPGQGLQFLFEYFSETQRNKGNFPGRFSGRQFSNSRSEMNVSTLELGDSALYLCASSLAPFYEQYFGPGTRLTVT.

CDR3 DNA: TGTGCCACCAGCGGGACAGGGGGGAATGTCCCCGGGGAGCTGTTTTTT. Its protein is CATSGTGGNVPGELFF. The chain links TRBV15 to TRBJ2-2; 11 bases line up with TRBD1. This CDR3 contains 16 residues. Looked up from germline, CDR1 is LNHNV and CDR2 is YYDKDF (reference sequence). The junction had 8 bases not matched to a gene; V was cut back by 5 bases and J by 6 bases.

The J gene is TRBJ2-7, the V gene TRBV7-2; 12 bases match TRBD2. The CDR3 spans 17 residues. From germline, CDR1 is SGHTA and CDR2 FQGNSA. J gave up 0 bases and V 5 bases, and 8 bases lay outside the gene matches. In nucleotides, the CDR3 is TGTGCCAGCAGCCCGCAACTAGCGGGAGGTAGCTCCTACGAGCAGTACTTC. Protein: CASSPQLAGGSSYEQYF.

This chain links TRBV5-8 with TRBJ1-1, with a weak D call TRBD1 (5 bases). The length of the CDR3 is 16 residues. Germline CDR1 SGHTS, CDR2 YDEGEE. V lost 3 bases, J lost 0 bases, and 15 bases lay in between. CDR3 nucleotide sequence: TGTGCCAGCAGCTCCCCCACGGGGGTACTGAACACTGAAGCTTTCTTT. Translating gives CASSSPTGVLNTEAFF.

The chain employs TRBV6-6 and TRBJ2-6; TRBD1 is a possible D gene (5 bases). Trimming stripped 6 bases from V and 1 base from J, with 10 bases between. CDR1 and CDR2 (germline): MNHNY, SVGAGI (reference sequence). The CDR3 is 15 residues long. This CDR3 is CASRLGQSGANVLTF. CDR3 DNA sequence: TGTGCCAGCAGACTTGGACAATCTGGGGCCAACGTCCTGACTTTC.

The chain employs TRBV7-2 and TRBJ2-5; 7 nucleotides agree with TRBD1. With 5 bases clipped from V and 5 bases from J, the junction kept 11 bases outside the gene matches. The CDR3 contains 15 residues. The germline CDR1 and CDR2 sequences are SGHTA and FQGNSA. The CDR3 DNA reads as TGTGCCAGCAGCCCAAATGGACAGGTTACGGAGACCCAGTACTTC. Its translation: CASSPNGQVTETQYF.

The CDR3 bases are TGTGCCAGCTTTCCAGGGTTGCCGAACACTGAAGCTTTCTTT. Translating gives CASFPGLPNTEAFF. The rearrangement uses TRBV2 and TRBJ1-1; a weak D match, TRBD1 (5 bases). This CDR3 is built from 14 residues. Trimming took off 8 bases at V and 1 base at J, with 14 bases between the two ends. Germline CDR1 reads SNHLY; CDR2 reads FYNNEI.

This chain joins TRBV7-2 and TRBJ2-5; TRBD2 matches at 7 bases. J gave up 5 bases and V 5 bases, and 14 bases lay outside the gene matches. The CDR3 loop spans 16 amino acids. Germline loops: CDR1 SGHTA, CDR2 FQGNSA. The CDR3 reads CASSPVHRLAVETQYF. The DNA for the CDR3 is TGTGCCAGCAGCCCCGTCCACCGGCTAGCGGTGGAGACCCAGTACTTC.

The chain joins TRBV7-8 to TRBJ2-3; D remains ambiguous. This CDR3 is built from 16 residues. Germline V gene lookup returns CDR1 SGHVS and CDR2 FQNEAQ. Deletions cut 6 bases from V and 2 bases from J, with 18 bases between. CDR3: CASRVLETYYTDTQYF. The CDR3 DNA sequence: TGTGCCAGCAGAGTGTTAGAGACTTACTACACAGATACGCAGTATTTT.

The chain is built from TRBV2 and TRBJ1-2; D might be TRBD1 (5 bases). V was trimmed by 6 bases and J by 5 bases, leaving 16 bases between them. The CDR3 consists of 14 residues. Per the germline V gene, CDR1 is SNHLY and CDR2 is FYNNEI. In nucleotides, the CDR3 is TGTGCCAGCAGGGGGTCAGGGCTATTTTATGGCTACACCTTC. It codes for CASRGSGLFYGYTF.

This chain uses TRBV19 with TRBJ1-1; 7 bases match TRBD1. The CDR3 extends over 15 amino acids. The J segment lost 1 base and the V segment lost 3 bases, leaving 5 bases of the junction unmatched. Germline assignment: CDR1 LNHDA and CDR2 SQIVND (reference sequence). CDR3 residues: CASSMLDRQNTEAFF. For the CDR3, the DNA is TGTGCCAGTAGTATGTTGGACAGGCAGAACACTGAAGCTTTCTTT. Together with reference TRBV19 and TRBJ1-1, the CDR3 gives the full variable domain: DGGITQSPKYLFRKEGQNVTLSCEQNLNHDAMYWYRQDPGQGLRLIYYSQIVNDFQKGDIAEGYSVSREKKESFPLTVTSAQKNPTAFYLCASSMLDRQNTEAFFGQGTRLTVV.

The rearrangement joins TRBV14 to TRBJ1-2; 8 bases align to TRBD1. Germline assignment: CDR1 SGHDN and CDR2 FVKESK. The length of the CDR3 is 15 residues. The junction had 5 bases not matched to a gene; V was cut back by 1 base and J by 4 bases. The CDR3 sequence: CASSQGTGIFYGYTF. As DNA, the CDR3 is TGTGCCAGCAGCCAAGGGACAGGGATTTTCTATGGCTACACCTTC.

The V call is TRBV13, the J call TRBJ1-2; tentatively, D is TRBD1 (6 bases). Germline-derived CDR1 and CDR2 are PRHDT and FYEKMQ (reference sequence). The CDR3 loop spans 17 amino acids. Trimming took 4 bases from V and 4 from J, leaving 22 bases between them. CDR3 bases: TGTGCCAGCAGCTCGCGAGGAATTTATGGACAGAGCTATGGCTACACCTTC. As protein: CASSSRGIYGQSYGYTF.

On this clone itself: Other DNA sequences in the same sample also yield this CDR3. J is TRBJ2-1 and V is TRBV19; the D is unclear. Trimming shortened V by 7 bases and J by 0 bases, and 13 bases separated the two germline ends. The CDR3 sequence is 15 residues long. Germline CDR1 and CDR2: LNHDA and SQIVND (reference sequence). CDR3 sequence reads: CASTPTGSSYNEQFF. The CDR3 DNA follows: TGTGCCAGTACCCCGACTGGAAGCTCCTACAATGAGCAGTTCTTC.

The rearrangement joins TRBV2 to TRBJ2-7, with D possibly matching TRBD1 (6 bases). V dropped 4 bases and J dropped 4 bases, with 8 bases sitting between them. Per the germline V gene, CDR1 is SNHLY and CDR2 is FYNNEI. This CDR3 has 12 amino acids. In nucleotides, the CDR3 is TGTGCCAGCAGTGTACAGGGATACGAGCAGTACTTC. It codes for CASSVQGYEQYF.

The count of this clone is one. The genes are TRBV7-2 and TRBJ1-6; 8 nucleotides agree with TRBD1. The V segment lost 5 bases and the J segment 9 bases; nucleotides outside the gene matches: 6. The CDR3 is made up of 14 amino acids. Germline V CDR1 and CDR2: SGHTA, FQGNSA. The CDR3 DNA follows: TGTGCCAGCAGCCCGGGACAGGTCGGTTCACCCCTCCACTTT. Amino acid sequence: CASSPGQVGSPLHF.

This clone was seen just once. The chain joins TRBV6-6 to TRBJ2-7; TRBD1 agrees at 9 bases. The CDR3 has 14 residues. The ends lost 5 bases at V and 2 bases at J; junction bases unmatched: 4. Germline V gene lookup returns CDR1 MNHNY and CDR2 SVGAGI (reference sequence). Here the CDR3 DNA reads TGTGCCAGCAGTCCCCGGGACAGGGCCTACGAGCAGTACTTC. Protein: CASSPRDRAYEQYF.

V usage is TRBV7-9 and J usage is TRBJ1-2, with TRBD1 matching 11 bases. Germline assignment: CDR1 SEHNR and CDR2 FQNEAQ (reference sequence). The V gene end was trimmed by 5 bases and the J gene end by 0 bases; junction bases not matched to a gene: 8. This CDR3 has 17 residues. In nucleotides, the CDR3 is TGTGCCAGCAGCCTCACCGGACAGGGGGCGGCTAACTATGGCTACACCTTC. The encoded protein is CASSLTGQGAANYGYTF.

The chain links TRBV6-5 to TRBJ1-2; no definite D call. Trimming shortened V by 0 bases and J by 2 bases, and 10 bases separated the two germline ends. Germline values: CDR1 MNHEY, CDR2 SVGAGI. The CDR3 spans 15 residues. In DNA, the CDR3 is TGTGCCAGCAGTTACTCGTCTCCACAGAACTATGGCTACACCTTC. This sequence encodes CASSYSSPQNYGYTF.

The DNA for the CDR3 is TGCAGCGTTTCAGGGGGCTTGACCGGGGAGCTGTTTTTT. Its translation is CSVSGGLTGELFF. This chain links TRBV29-1 with TRBJ2-2; 8 bases are shared with TRBD1. Germline V gene data show CDR1 as SQVTM and CDR2 as ANQGSEA. With 5 bases clipped from V and 5 bases from J, the junction kept 4 bases outside the gene matches. The CDR3 sequence is 13 residues long.

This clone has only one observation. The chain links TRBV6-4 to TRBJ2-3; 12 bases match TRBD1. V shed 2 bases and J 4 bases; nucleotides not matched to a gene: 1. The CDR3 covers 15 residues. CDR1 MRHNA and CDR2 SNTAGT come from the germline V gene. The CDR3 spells CASSDGTGGADTQYF. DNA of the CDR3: TGTGCCAGCAGTGACGGGACAGGGGGCGCAGATACGCAGTATTTT.

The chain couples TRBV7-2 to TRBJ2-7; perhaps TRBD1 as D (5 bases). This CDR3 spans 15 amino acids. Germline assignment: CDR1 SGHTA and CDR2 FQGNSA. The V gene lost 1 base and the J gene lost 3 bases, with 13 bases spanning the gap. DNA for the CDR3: TGTGCCAGCAGCTTAGGTCCCGGGCAGGGCTACGAGCAGTACTTC. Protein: CASSLGPGQGYEQYF.

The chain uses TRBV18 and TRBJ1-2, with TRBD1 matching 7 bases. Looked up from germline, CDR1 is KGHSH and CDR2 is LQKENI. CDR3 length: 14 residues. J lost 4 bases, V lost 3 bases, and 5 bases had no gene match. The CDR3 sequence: CASSPGDSPYGYTF. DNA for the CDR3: TGTGCCAGCTCACCCGGGGACAGTCCCTATGGCTACACCTTC.

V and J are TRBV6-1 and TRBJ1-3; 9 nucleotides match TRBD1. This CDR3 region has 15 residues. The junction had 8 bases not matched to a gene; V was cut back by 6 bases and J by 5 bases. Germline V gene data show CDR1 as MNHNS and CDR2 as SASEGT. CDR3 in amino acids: CASSEMTGGRNTIYF. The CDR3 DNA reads TGTGCCAGCAGCGAAATGACAGGGGGACGAAACACCATATATTTT.

CDR3 DNA sequence: TGTGCCAGCATCAGAACCGGACCGGTAGAAACAGGGGAAAGAAACATTCAGTACTTC. Translating gives CASIRTGPVETGERNIQYF. J is TRBJ2-4 and V is TRBV5-8, with 7 bases lining up with TRBD1. Looked up from germline, CDR1 is SGHTS and CDR2 is YDEGEE. There are 19 residues in the CDR3. Unmatched junction bases numbered 24, after V lost 6 bases and J lost 6 bases.

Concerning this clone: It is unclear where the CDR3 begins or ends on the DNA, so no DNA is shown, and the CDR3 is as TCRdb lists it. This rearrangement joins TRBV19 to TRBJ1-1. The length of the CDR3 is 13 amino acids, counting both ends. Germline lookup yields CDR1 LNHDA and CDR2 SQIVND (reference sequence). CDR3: CASSSLVGLGTFF.

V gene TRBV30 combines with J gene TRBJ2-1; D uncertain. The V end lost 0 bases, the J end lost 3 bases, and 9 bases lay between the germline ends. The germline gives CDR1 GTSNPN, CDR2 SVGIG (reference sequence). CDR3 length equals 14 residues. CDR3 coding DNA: TGTGCCTGGAGTGTCGACTTAAGCTACAATGAGCAGTTCTTC. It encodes CAWSVDLSYNEQFF.